Each of the 13 T cell receptor beta chains below was sequenced from the same sample in a study of blood T cell repertoires in COVID-19. TCRdb's table, derived via immunoSEQ multiplex PCR, lists solely in-frame clones and lacks some. The profile covers tens of thousands of clones, with approximately 85% appearing a single time and 15% to 19% taken by the ten largest. Sequenced input: peripheral blood. These receptors were obtained from a human donor in a cohort sampled during active COVID-19. The donor label of this sample is uncertain.

V usage is TRBV5-1 and J usage is TRBJ2-2, with TRBD1 matching over 9 bases. The CDR3 runs 18 residues. Germline V gives CDR1 SGHRS, CDR2 YFSETQ. Losses at the gene ends were 3 bases for V and 2 bases for J; bases not matched to a gene: 11. CDR3: CASSSERQGGSNTGELFF. Written as DNA, the CDR3 is TGCGCCAGCAGCTCTGAAAGACAGGGGGGGAGTAACACCGGGGAGCTGTTTTTT.

The V gene is TRBV27, the J gene TRBJ1-2, with 7 bases lining up with TRBD1. This CDR3 spans 15 amino acids. The germline gives CDR1 MNHEY, CDR2 SMNVEV (reference sequence). The J segment lost 4 bases and the V segment lost 3 bases, leaving 8 bases of the junction unmatched. CDR3: CASSLGSTGIYGYTF. CDR3 nucleotide sequence: TGTGCCAGCAGTTTGGGGTCGACAGGGATCTATGGCTACACCTTC.

This chain uses TRBV7-2 with TRBJ2-5; TRBD2 agrees at 13 bases. This CDR3 spans 17 amino acids. V lost 1 base and J lost 2; bases outside the gene matches: 4. Germline values: CDR1 SGHTA, CDR2 FQGNSA. The CDR3 sequence is CASSLVWTSGGQETQYF. In DNA, the CDR3 is TGTGCCAGCAGCTTAGTATGGACTAGCGGGGGACAAGAGACCCAGTACTTC.

Only one count was recorded for this clone. The chain has TRBV12-3 or TRBV12-4 and TRBJ2-2; D is unclear. This CDR3 has 11 amino acids. The V and J ends lost 8 bases and 6 bases respectively, with 7 bases between them. Here the CDR3 reads CASGQAGELFF. DNA of the CDR3: TGTGCCAGCGGGCAGGCCGGGGAGCTGTTTTTT.

The chain has TRBV6-2 or TRBV6-3 and TRBJ1-5; D remains ambiguous. The germline V gene encodes CDR1 MNHEY and CDR2 SVGEGT. The CDR3 runs 14 residues. Trimming left V 3 bases short and J 1 base short, with 7 bases between. The DNA for the CDR3 is TGTGCCAGCAGTTATATTGGCAGCAATCAGCCCCAGCATTTT. Its protein product is CASSYIGSNQPQHF.

This chain connects TRBV5-4 to TRBJ2-3, with 8 bases fitting TRBD1. Per germline, CDR1 SGHNT and CDR2 YYREEE (reference sequence). The junction had 7 bases not matched to a gene; V was cut back by 2 bases and J by 2 bases. This CDR3 is built from 16 residues. As DNA, the CDR3 is TGTGCCAGCAGCTTAAAGGGGCAGGGGGCCACAGATACGCAGTATTTT. Encoded protein: CASSLKGQGATDTQYF.

This chain uses TRBV19 with TRBJ1-1; D possibly corresponds to TRBD1 (5 bases). V shed 6 bases and J shed 0 bases, with 8 bases lying between them. The germline V gene encodes CDR1 LNHDA and CDR2 SQIVND (reference sequence). The CDR3 loop spans 13 amino acids. The CDR3 DNA sequence: TGTGCCAGTAGCATCAGGGTGAACACTGAAGCTTTCTTT. It translates to CASSIRVNTEAFF.

The V gene is TRBV7-9, the J gene TRBJ2-2; 8 bases agree with TRBD1. From germline, CDR1 is SEHNR and CDR2 FQNEAQ (reference sequence). This CDR3 is 16 amino acids long. Losses at the gene ends were 7 bases for V and 5 bases for J; bases not matched to a gene: 12. CDR3 in amino acids: CASNPSGGERTGELFF. The CDR3 DNA follows: TGTGCCAGCAACCCTTCAGGGGGCGAAAGGACCGGGGAGCTGTTTTTT.

The J gene is TRBJ1-1, the V gene TRBV27; 7 nucleotides line up with TRBD1. The CDR3 is 14 amino acids. Germline trimming cut 5 bases from V and 1 base from J; bases unmatched to any gene: 4. Germline values: CDR1 MNHEY, CDR2 SMNVEV (reference sequence). The CDR3 sequence is CASSKDRRNTEAFF. The CDR3 DNA reads TGTGCCAGCAGTAAGGACAGGCGGAACACTGAAGCTTTCTTT.

This clone came up once. V is TRBV4-3 and J is TRBJ2-5; no definite D call. The CDR3 contains 15 residues. V lost 0 bases and J 1 base, leaving 9 bases between the germline ends. From germline, CDR1 is LGHNA and CDR2 YSLEER. CDR3 amino acids: CASSQEARLQETQYF. CDR3 coding DNA: TGCGCCAGCAGCCAAGAAGCGAGGCTCCAAGAGACCCAGTACTTC.

The rearrangement links TRBV27 to TRBJ2-3; D remains ambiguous. Trimming took off 0 bases at V and 7 bases at J, with 11 bases between the two ends. The CDR3 loop spans 14 amino acids. Looked up from germline, CDR1 is MNHEY and CDR2 is SMNVEV (reference sequence). The CDR3 loop reads CASSLSVLDYTQYF. The CDR3 region has the DNA TGTGCCAGCAGTTTATCGGTTCTAGACTATACGCAGTATTTT.

In its sample, this clone was seen once. The chain links TRBV5-1 to TRBJ2-3, with 7 bases matching TRBD2. Germline V gives CDR1 SGHRS, CDR2 YFSETQ. This CDR3 region has 17 residues. Losses at the gene ends were 0 bases for V and 3 bases for J; bases not matched to a gene: 10. The chain's CDR3 is CASSLAPGLGLTDTQYF. CDR3 coding DNA: TGCGCCAGCAGCTTGGCCCCCGGACTAGGATTGACAGATACGCAGTATTTT.

The rearrangement joins TRBV11-3 to TRBJ2-3; TRBD2 is a possible D gene (7 bases). Germline lookup yields CDR1 SGHNT and CDR2 YENEEA. The CDR3 has 17 residues. The germline V and J ends were trimmed by 1 base and 0 bases, with 14 bases remaining between them. CDR3 nucleotide sequence: TGTGCCAGCAGCTTAGCCTTGGGGGGGGCTAGCACAGATACGCAGTATTTT. Protein sequence: CASSLALGGASTDTQYF. Looking up the rest from reference TRBV11-3 and TRBJ2-3 gives the full variable domain: EAGVVQSPRYKIIEKKQPVAFWCNPISGHNTLYWYLQNLGQGPELLIRYENEEAVDDSQLPKDRFSAERLKGVDSTLKIQPAELGDSAVYLCASSLALGGASTDTQYFGPGTRLTVL.